This TCR beta chain was obtained from a study of T cell repertoires in cytomegalovirus infection. The wider study: The study used recently identified HLA-C-restricted and well-studied HLA-B-restricted CMV epitopes. Evidence of both CMV infection and a matching HLA type came from public TCR beta signatures. General observations from the study: Summed public TCR beta family frequency identified CMV carriers bearing the relevant HLA. Within the response measured ex vivo, HLA-C-restricted CMV-specific TCR beta clonotypes were dominant.

The CDR3 is 17 amino acids. Per germline, CDR1 SGHRS and CDR2 YFSETQ. The germline V and J ends were trimmed by 1 base and 3 bases, with 20 bases remaining between them. This clonotype was seen only once. As yet, its antigen is unknown. TCRdb passed the reads through MiXCR, listing each CDR3 protein once. The table shows approximately 730,000 distinct CDR3 sequences, with just under 30% occurring only once. The rearrangement joins TRBV5-1 to TRBJ2-7, with D perhaps TRBD1 (5 bases). Sequenced material: cultured CD8+ T cells from PBMCs, taken from culture after CMV antigen stimulation. The sequence was collected from a human donor in good health (CMV status not recorded). Some clones in this sample may be carry-over from other donors' samples. This CDR3 reads CASSLTPQLGRVYEQYV. For the CDR3, the DNA is TGCGCCAGCAGCTTGACCCCCCAGCTCGGCAGGGTCTACGAGCAGTACGTC.